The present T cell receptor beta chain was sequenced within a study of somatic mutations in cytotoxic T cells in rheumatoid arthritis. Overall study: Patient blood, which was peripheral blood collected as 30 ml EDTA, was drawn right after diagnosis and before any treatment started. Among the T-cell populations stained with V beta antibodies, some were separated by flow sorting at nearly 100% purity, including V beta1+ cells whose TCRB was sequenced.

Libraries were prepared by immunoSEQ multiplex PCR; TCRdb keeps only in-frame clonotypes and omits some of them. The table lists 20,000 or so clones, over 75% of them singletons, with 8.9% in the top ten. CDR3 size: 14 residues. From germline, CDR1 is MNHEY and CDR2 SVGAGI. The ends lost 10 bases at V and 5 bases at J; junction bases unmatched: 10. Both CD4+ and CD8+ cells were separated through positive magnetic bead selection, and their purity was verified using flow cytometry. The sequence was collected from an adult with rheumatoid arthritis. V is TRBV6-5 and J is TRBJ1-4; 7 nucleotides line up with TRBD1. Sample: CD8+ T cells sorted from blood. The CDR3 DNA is TGTGCCACCGCTCCGGGACAGTGGAATGAAAAACTGTTTTTT. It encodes CATAPGQWNEKLFF.